This T cell receptor (beta chain) was retrieved from a study of STAT5B mutations in CD4+ large granular lymphocyte leukemia. As concerns this clone: The target antigen is unknown.

Sequenced by immunoSEQ multiplex PCR; TCRdb stores in-frame clones only, minus some. This sample has over 35,000 clones; 81% occur once, and the top ten carry approximately 3.8%. Broader study findings: 8/27 top patient clones versus 2/35 control clones were TRBV06-family.

CDR1 and CDR2 from the germline V gene are LNHDA and SQIVND (reference sequence). J was trimmed by 11 bases and V by 5 bases; bases with no gene match: 7. CDR3 length: 12 residues. The rearrangement uses TRBV19 and TRBJ1-2; 8 positions agree with TRBD1. Specimen: CD4+ T cells from blood buffy coats. The origin of this receptor is a human donor in good health. As DNA, the CDR3 is TGTGCCAGTAGTCCCGGACAGGGAGGGTACACCTTC. Translating it yields CASSPGQGGYTF.